The 22 T cell receptor beta chains given below trace back to one sample, sequenced in a study of cytomegalovirus exposure and HLA in healthy donors. Use of 60 Vbeta and 13 Jbeta primers characterized the PCR. Only in-frame clones appear in the TCRdb table, and some are missing; sequencing was by immunoSEQ multiplex PCR. The sample comprises over 150,000 clones, 70% to 85% of which are singletons, and roughly 1.2% rests with the top ten. The specimen was PBMCs. The receptors were sampled from a girl aged 2-10 years in good health and CMV-seropositive.

The rearrangement links TRBV7-9 to TRBJ2-5; the D is unclear. Germline V lookup: CDR1 SEHNR, CDR2 FQNEAQ (reference sequence). The germline V and J ends were trimmed by 1 base and 4 bases, with 4 bases remaining between them. CDR3 size: 12 residues. This chain's CDR3 is CASSLVLETQYF. The CDR3 DNA sequence: TGTGCCAGCAGCTTAGTACTAGAGACCCAGTACTTC.

This clone was observed a few times. This rearrangement joins TRBV4-1 to TRBJ2-7, with TRBD1 identical over 7 bases. Trimming at V came to 3 bases and at J to 1 base, leaving 9 bases not matched to a gene. Germline V gene sequence: CDR1 MGHRA, CDR2 YSYEKL. The CDR3 contains 16 residues. CDR3 sequence reads: CASSQGRGGISYEQYF. CDR3 DNA sequence: TGCGCCAGCAGCCAGGGACGAGGGGGCATTTCCTACGAGCAGTACTTC.

A single count supports this clone. The CDR3 DNA is TGTGCCATCGGGACAGTTTTGAACACTGAAGCTTTCTTT. Encoded protein: CAIGTVLNTEAFF. This chain joins TRBV10-3 and TRBJ1-1; 7 positions match TRBD1. Germline CDR1 ENHRY, CDR2 SYGVKD. V was pared by 8 bases and J by 0 bases, with 3 bases of the junction left unmatched. This CDR3 has 13 residues.

This chain links TRBV30 with TRBJ1-1; possible D gene TRBD1, 6 bases. Germline assignment: CDR1 GTSNPN and CDR2 SVGIG (reference sequence). The CDR3 has 13 amino acids. Trimming cost V 5 bases and J 5 bases, with 15 bases left between them. The DNA for the CDR3 is TGTGCCTGGGAGGGAGGGGGGTGGACTGAAGCTTTCTTT. Protein sequence: CAWEGGGWTEAFF.

The chain links TRBV4-2 to TRBJ2-7; TRBD1 is a possible D gene (6 bases). The CDR3 covers 17 residues. Germline V gene sequence: CDR1 LGHNA, CDR2 YNFKEQ. The ends were cut back, 1 base at V and 2 bases at J, with 18 bases in the middle. Written as DNA, the CDR3 is TGTGCCAGCAGCCAAGTACCCCGGGACACCCACGCCTACGAGCAGTACTTC. It is translated as CASSQVPRDTHAYEQYF.

V usage is TRBV28 and J usage is TRBJ1-1, with TRBD1 as a possible D gene (6 bases). CDR1 is MDHEN and CDR2 is SYDVKM in the germline V gene. V lost 6 bases and J lost 3, with 11 bases in between. This CDR3 is built from 13 residues. The CDR3 sequence is CASRTGQHTEAFF. CDR3 in DNA: TGTGCCAGCAGGACCGGACAGCACACTGAAGCTTTCTTT.

The genes are TRBV7-9 and TRBJ1-2, with TRBD1 identical over 8 bases. The germline V gene has CDR1 SEHNR and CDR2 FQNEAQ (reference sequence). V lost 5 bases and J lost 8; bases outside the gene matches: 19. The CDR3 runs to 17 residues. The CDR3 DNA reads as TGTGCCAGCAGCCCATACATTGGACAGGGCTCCTCGGGGGGCTACACCTTC. Translated, it gives CASSPYIGQGSSGGYTF. Full variable domain (remainder filled in from reference TRBV7-9 and TRBJ1-2): DTGVSQNPRHKITKRGQNVTFRCDPISEHNRLYWYRQTLGQGPEFLTYFQNEAQLEKSRLLSDRFSAERPKGSFSTLEIQRTEQGDSAMYLCASSPYIGQGSSGGYTFGSGTRLTVV.

The chain links TRBV4-1 to TRBJ1-3, with D perhaps matching TRBD1 (5 bases). CDR1 is MGHRA and CDR2 is YSYEKL in the germline V gene. V was shortened by 1 base and J by 0 bases, with 13 bases between the two germline ends. The CDR3 consists of 17 residues. The CDR3 nucleotides read TGCGCCAGCAGCCAAGGGTCTCAGGGTGTCTCTGGAAACACCATATATTTT. This gives the protein CASSQGSQGVSGNTIYF.

The rearrangement links TRBV7-8 to TRBJ1-1; TRBD1 matches 7 bases. CDR1 SGHVS and CDR2 FQNEAQ come from the germline V gene. This CDR3 has 17 amino acids. The V gene end was trimmed by 0 bases and the J gene end by 10 bases; junction bases not matched to a gene: 17. Here the CDR3 reads CASSLAAWGQNMVGAFF. The CDR3 bases are TGTGCCAGCAGCTTAGCGGCATGGGGACAGAACATGGTCGGAGCTTTCTTT.

The chain uses TRBV5-1 and TRBJ2-1; 11 positions agree with TRBD2. This CDR3 has 16 residues. After removal of 5 bases from V and 3 bases from J, the junction contained 7 bases not matched to a gene. CDR1 and CDR2 from the germline V gene are SGHRS and YFSETQ. DNA of the CDR3: TGCGCCAGCAGTGGCGGGACTAGCGGAAACTACAATGAGCAGTTCTTC. Translating it yields CASSGGTSGNYNEQFF.

The V gene is TRBV11-3, the J gene TRBJ2-3, with TRBD1 as a possible D gene (6 bases). Germline CDR1 reads SGHNT; CDR2 reads YENEEA. CDR3 length: 15 amino acids. The V end was cut by 1 base, the J end by 4 bases, with 12 bases between. The CDR3 here is CASSLATGRPDTQYF. As DNA, the CDR3 is TGTGCCAGCAGCTTAGCCACAGGGAGACCAGATACGCAGTATTTT.

The genes are TRBV27 and TRBJ1-4; D is undetermined. This CDR3 contains 14 residues. V shed 3 bases and J shed 7 bases, with 12 bases lying between them. The V gene's germline CDR1 is MNHEY and CDR2 SMNVEV (reference sequence). The CDR3 loop reads CASSFGRGIEKLFF. In nucleotides, the CDR3 is TGTGCCAGCAGTTTTGGCAGAGGGATTGAAAAACTGTTTTTT.

The genes are TRBV27 and TRBJ2-7; the D gene is possibly TRBD2 (6 bases). Germline CDR1 is MNHEY and CDR2 is SMNVEV (reference sequence). The CDR3 sequence is 16 residues long. V was pared by 5 bases and J by 2 bases, with 19 bases between. The CDR3: CASSPTGGNTPYEQYF. The DNA of the CDR3 is TGTGCCAGCAGTCCAACGGGCGGGAACACTCCCTACGAGCAGTACTTC.

The chain has TRBV7-8 and TRBJ1-2; 9 bases map to TRBD1. The CDR3 is 17 amino acids. Per germline, CDR1 SGHVS and CDR2 FQNEAQ. Germline trimming cut 4 bases from V and 0 bases from J; bases unmatched to any gene: 9. This CDR3 reads CASSYIFGTGPNYGYTF. CDR3 DNA: TGTGCCAGCAGCTACATTTTCGGGACAGGGCCTAACTATGGCTACACCTTC.

This chain joins TRBV5-4 and TRBJ2-1; D gene ambiguous. CDR3 length: 13 amino acids. The V end was cut by 0 bases, the J end by 7 bases, with 8 bases between. Germline loops: CDR1 SGHNT, CDR2 YYREEE (reference sequence). The CDR3 coding sequence is TGTGCCAGCAGCTTGGCCAGTCCTAATGAGCAGTTCTTC. Amino acid sequence: CASSLASPNEQFF.

The chain has TRBV19 and TRBJ2-1, with 11 bases identical to TRBD2. The junction had 3 bases not matched to a gene; V was cut back by 4 bases and J by 4 bases. CDR1 LNHDA and CDR2 SQIVND come from the germline V gene (reference sequence). There are 15 residues in the CDR3. DNA for the CDR3: TGTGCCAGTAGTAGCGGGACTAGCGGATACAATGAGCAGTTCTTC. It is translated as CASSSGTSGYNEQFF. Based on the CDR3 plus reference TRBV19 and TRBJ2-1, the full variable domain is DGGITQSPKYLFRKEGQNVTLSCEQNLNHDAMYWYRQDPGQGLRLIYYSQIVNDFQKGDIAEGYSVSREKKESFPLTVTSAQKNPTAFYLCASSSGTSGYNEQFFGPGTRLTVL.

The chain uses TRBV27 and TRBJ2-7; TRBD2 aligns across 7 bases. V lost 5 bases and J lost 3; bases outside the gene matches: 10. The CDR3 spans 15 residues. Germline CDR1 MNHEY, CDR2 SMNVEV (reference sequence). This chain's CDR3 is CASSPTAGTYYEQYF. The CDR3 bases are TGTGCCAGCAGTCCGACAGCGGGAACCTACTACGAGCAGTACTTC.

This chain uses TRBV29-1 with TRBJ1-1; possible D gene TRBD1, 6 bases. V lost 6 bases to trimming and J lost 0 bases, with 14 bases between them. CDR3 length: 14 residues. CDR1 SQVTM and CDR2 ANQGSEA come from the germline V gene. The CDR3 sequence is CSVTPTGLNTEAFF. The CDR3 DNA reads TGCAGCGTAACCCCGACAGGTTTGAACACTGAAGCTTTCTTT.

CDR3 sequence (DNA): TGTGCCAGCAGCGACGCCGGACTACTTAATGAGCAGTTCTTC. Its protein is CASSDAGLLNEQFF. The chain has TRBV25-1 and TRBJ2-1; weak D call: TRBD2 (6 bases). With 6 bases removed from V and 7 bases from J, the gap between germline ends came to 16 bases. The CDR3 runs 14 residues. Germline V gene data show CDR1 as MGHDK and CDR2 as SYGVNS.

V is TRBV28 and J is TRBJ1-1; the D gene is possibly TRBD1 (6 bases). V was pared by 5 bases and J by 8 bases, with 18 bases between. The CDR3 has 14 amino acids. Per the germline V gene, CDR1 is MDHEN and CDR2 is SYDVKM. In nucleotides, the CDR3 is TGTGCCAGCAGTATGCTAATTGGGACACCCGAAGCTTTCTTT. Translating it yields CASSMLIGTPEAFF.

The rearrangement joins TRBV15 to TRBJ1-2; no reliable D call. The CDR3 runs to 12 residues. Trimming took off 5 bases at V and 4 bases at J, with 8 bases between the two ends. CDR1 is LNHNV and CDR2 is YYDKDF in the germline V gene (reference sequence). CDR3 DNA: TGTGCCACCAGCGCGTCGAGCTATGGCTACACCTTC. It specifies CATSASSYGYTF. Together with reference TRBV15 and TRBJ1-2, the CDR3 gives the full variable domain: DAMVIQNPRYQVTQFGKPVTLSCSQTLNHNVMYWYQQKSSQAPKLLFHYYDKDFNNEADTPDNFQSRRPNTSFCFLDIRSPGLGDTAMYLCATSASSYGYTFGSGTRLTVV.

This chain connects TRBV30 to TRBJ2-2; TRBD2 might be the D (6 bases). The germline CDR1 and CDR2 sequences are GTSNPN and SVGIG (reference sequence). This CDR3 is 13 amino acids long. Trimming removed 3 bases from V and 4 bases from J, with 9 bases in between. In DNA form, the CDR3 reads TGTGCCTGGAGCCGGCGGGGCACCGGGGAGCTGTTTTTT. Amino acid sequence: CAWSRRGTGELFF.